The rows below give T cell receptor beta chains drawn from one sample of a study of neoadjuvant anti-PD-1 for oral cavity cancer. Repertoires were generated with immunoSEQ multiplex PCR, while TCRdb's copy carries only in-frame clones and drops some. Found here are some 9,800 clones, roughly two thirds of them singletons; the top ten hold 3.5% to 4.5%. This material consisted of PBMCs, taken after nivolumab (anti-PD-1) treatment. The receptors shown here come from a person aged 35 to 85 with oral cavity squamous cell carcinoma. The CDR3 runs from the conserved cysteine through the conserved F or W. The D gene is left open where the match is weak. Clone sizes are given selectively: once, few, many, or a class where the clone is expanded.

size	V	D	J	DNA	CDR3
NA	TRBV30	NA	TRBJ2-7	TGTGCCTGGAGTGTATTTGGGGGCCCGACACCTTACGAGCAGTACTTC	CAWSVFGGPTPYEQYF
NA	TRBV6-5	TRBD2	TRBJ2-1	TGTGCCAGCACCAGAAGCGGGAATTCCTACAATGAGCAGTTCTTC	CASTRSGNSYNEQFF
NA	TRBV6-1	NA	TRBJ2-7	TGTGCCAGCAGTGAATCATGGTCGGGCATTAGCTCCTACGAGCAGTACTTC	CASSESWSGISSYEQYF
few	TRBV11-2	NA	TRBJ1-1	TGTGCCAGCAGCTCATATGTAGGGGACACTGAAGCTTTCTTT	CASSSYVGDTEAFF
NA	TRBV19	NA	TRBJ2-3	TGTGCCAGTAGTGAGTCCACAGATACGCAGTATTTT	CASSESTDTQYF
few	TRBV10-2	NA	TRBJ1-5	TGCGCCAGCAGTACAGGTTACAATCAGCCCCAGCATTTT	CASSTGYNQPQHF
NA	TRBV5-1	NA	TRBJ2-7	TGCGCCAGCAGCTTGGCTCCAGGGACTTACGAGCAGTACTTC	CASSLAPGTYEQYF
NA	TRBV27	NA	TRBJ1-1	TGTGCCAGCGGTACAGGGATGAACACTGAAGCTTTCTTT	CASGTGMNTEAFF
NA	TRBV7-3	NA	TRBJ1-5	TGTGCCAGCAGCTTATACGCCATATTTGGGCAGGGTAAGAGTCAGCCCCAGCATTTT	CASSLYAIFGQGKSQPQHF
few	TRBV2	NA	TRBJ1-5	TGTGCCAGCAGTGAGCCCAATCAGCCCCAGCATTTT	CASSEPNQPQHF
NA	TRBV11-2	NA	TRBJ1-6	TGTGCCAGCAGGAACTCGGCGAGGAATTCACCCCTCCACTTT	CASRNSARNSPLHF
NA	TRBV19	TRBD1	TRBJ1-5	TGTGCCAGTTCCGAAAGGAGACAGGGCAGCAATCAGCCCCAGCATTTT	CASSERRQGSNQPQHF
NA	TRBV9	TRBD2	TRBJ2-3	TGTGCCAGCAGCGTAGCGACTAGCGGGGGGATAGCCACAGATACGCAGTATTTT	CASSVATSGGIATDTQYF
NA	TRBV28	TRBD1	TRBJ1-5	TGTGCCAGCACCTATGAGGGGGCCCATAGCAATCAGCCCCAGCATTTT	CASTYEGAHSNQPQHF
once	TRBV11-2	NA	TRBJ2-5	TGTGCCAGCAGCTTAGTCCCCGGGGAAGAGACCCAGTACTTC	CASSLVPGEETQYF
NA	TRBV11-2	TRBD1	TRBJ2-5	TGTGCCAGCAGCTCCCTAAGGGGGCGTGAGACCCAGTACTTC	CASSSLRGRETQYF
NA	TRBV2	NA	TRBJ2-5	TGTGCCAGCAGTGACGGGGCCCTGGTGGAGACCCAGTACTTC	CASSDGALVETQYF
NA	TRBV15	TRBD1	TRBJ2-1	TGTGCCACCAGCAGTCCGGGACAGGGCAAAAATGAGCAGTTCTTC	CATSSPGQGKNEQFF
NA	TRBV14	TRBD2	TRBJ2-7	TGTGCCAGCAGCCAAGAGAAAGCGGGAGCAAACGAGCAGTACTTC	CASSQEKAGANEQYF
few	TRBV7-2	TRBD1	TRBJ2-1	TGTGCCAGCAGCCGGGGAGGTCCAGGACAGGGGAATGAGCAGTTCTTC	CASSRGGPGQGNEQFF
NA	TRBV6-5	NA	TRBJ2-7	TGTGCCAGCAGTCCCGGGGACCGCTACTACGAGCAGTACTTC	CASSPGDRYYEQYF
once	TRBV28	NA	TRBJ1-1	TGTGCCAGCAGTTTTCGGGGTTTTGACGCGAACACTGAAGCTTTCTTT	CASSFRGFDANTEAFF
NA	TRBV10-3	NA	TRBJ1-1	TGTGCCATCAGTAAATGGTACACGAACACTGAAGCTTTCTTT	CAISKWYTNTEAFF
NA	TRBV7-8	NA	TRBJ1-3	TGTGCCAGCAGCTTAGTCGCGGGGGTCTCTGGAAACACCATATATTTT	CASSLVAGVSGNTIYF
NA	TRBV9	NA	TRBJ2-3	TGTGCCAGCAGCGTAAACCCTAGCACAGATACGCAGTATTTT	CASSVNPSTDTQYF
once	TRBV19	NA	TRBJ2-7	TGTGCCAGTAGCCCTATCGGCCTGCGGGGCCTTCACGAGCAGTACTTC	CASSPIGLRGLHEQYF
NA	TRBV6-1	NA	TRBJ2-2	TGTGCCAGCAGTGTGGTACCGGGACTCAAGACCGGGGAGCTGTTTTTT	CASSVVPGLKTGELFF
few	TRBV7-9	NA	TRBJ1-5	TGTGCCAGCAGCTTAGAGGTAGGCGGTAGCAATCAGCCCCAGCATTTT	CASSLEVGGSNQPQHF